The entry that follows covers one T cell receptor beta chain sequence. Its antigen has not been determined. No clone much larger than this one lies a single base away; base qualities are absent. Genomic DNA served as template for TCR beta VDJ combination and CDR3 sequence profiling. An Illumina HiSeq 2000 was the platform used for TCR repertoire sequencing. In the source study's methods: TRBV/TRBJ rearrangement plots, CDR3 size and DJ length profiles, and Simpson's diversity index were used to assess repertoires. The most abundant DNA sequence in the deep sequencing data was defined as the immunodominant clone. CDR3 amino acid sequences were screened for sharing across subjects and were compared with published repertoires and the VDJdb database. The raw public reads went through TCRdb reprocessing: fastp at Q25, MiXCR clone calling, in-frame beta chains kept. When rows share a CDR3 protein, they turn into one entry using the most common DNA and genes. TCRdb, rather than the study authors, made the V and J calls. This sample lists about 180,000 distinct CDR3 sequences; almost 50% were detected once. Together, the top ten hold approximately 12% of the sample.

CDR1 GTSNPN and CDR2 SVGIG are derived from the germline V gene (reference sequence). The germline ends are 13 bases apart after V is trimmed by 4 bases and J by 1 base. The cysteine opens and the phenylalanine closes a CDR3 of 15 amino acids. CDR3 DNA is the only sequence kept; it has 45 bases, read in frame from the first base. This entry comes from a study of CD8+CD57+ T cells in acquired aplastic anemia listed by TCRdb under 2018. At the level of the whole study: DNA extracted from sorted CD4+ and CD8+ cells had a mean of 3.2 ug, with a range of roughly 0.17 to 30 ug. CD8+CD57+ expansion was defined as frequency above the mean frequency observed in healthy subjects.

On the study overall, not on this receptor specifically: Roughly 30 CD8+ CDR3 sequences were shared between patients and controls but appeared highly expressed in patients and within their immunodominant clones. No significant difference in CD8+ Simpson's diversity was found between patients and healthy controls (P=0.060).

Expansion of CD8+CD57+ cells had been shown by flow cytometry in the patients chosen for sequencing. Severe acquired aplastic anemia was diagnosed in all patients according to International Study of Aplastic Anemia and Agranulocytosis and Camitta criteria. At the time blood was sampled, none of the patients had received any therapy. The study deep-sequenced TCR repertoires of sorted CD4+ and CD8+ blood T cells from severe aplastic anemia patients and healthy subjects. In the USA, patient enrollment took place under clinicaltrials.gov protocols 00001620, 01623167, 00001397, 00071045, 00081523 and 00961064. Ficoll-Paque density gradient centrifugation was used to isolate peripheral blood mononuclear cells. Before DNA extraction, CD4+ and CD8+ T cells were sorted with FACS or magnetic beads.

The chain joins TRBV30 to TRBJ1-4; no D segment can be confidently identified. The material sequenced was sorted CD4+, CD8+, or CD8+CD57+ T cells (not recorded which) from PBMCs. The source is a human donor with aplastic anemia. The CDR3 sequence is CAWKRAGLTNEKLFF. The sequence in DNA is TGTGCCTGGAAGAGGGCAGGCCTAACTAATGAAAAACTGTTTTTT.